This record looks at one T cell receptor beta chain sequence and its context. This clonotype was seen once. This receptor's antigen is unknown. No much larger clonotype is one base removed from it; base qualities were not supplied. Single-read evidence is weak. Peripheral blood CD8+ and CD4+ T cells from healthy donors, Susac syndrome patients and multiple sclerosis patients were profiled using high-throughput TCR beta sequencing. Healthy donors were included as age- and sex-matched controls. Bulk CD8+ and CD4+ T cells were purified by magnetic negative isolation, whereas CD8+ TEMRA cells were enriched by FACS. Blood was drawn into EDTA tubes, processed within 24 hours, and PBMCs were isolated by density gradient centrifugation. PBMCs intended for TCR sequencing were frozen in liquid nitrogen and were later thawed in a 37 degrees C water bath. The sorted or isolated CD4+, CD8+ and CD8+ TEMRA cells reached a purity of at least 90%.

RNA was extracted using the RNeasy kit, and roughly 0.45 to 1 microgram was reverse transcribed with random hexamers. The immunoSEQ multiplex PCR assay, which covers 54 Vbeta and 13 Jbeta segments, was used to amplify TCR beta CDR3 regions. PCR amplification bias was corrected by using a synthetic template baseline for primer optimization and computational correction. As for how the authors treated the data: Reads were annotated to V, D and J genes per IMGT and analyzed with immunoSEQ Analyzer, keeping only productive sequences. Clonality was calculated as one minus the Shannon entropy normalized by log2 of the number of productive unique sequences. Public and private clones were assessed among the 100 most prevalent clones of each patient and control. Clones were defined as Susac-specific if absent from the healthy and MS cohorts, from approximately 1,100 published viral clones and from other ImmuneACCESS disease sequences. TCRdb redid the processing of the public reads, applying fastp at Q25 and MiXCR, and retained in-frame beta chains. Each record represents a unique CDR3 protein, reported with the most common genes and DNA among its rows. TCRdb assigned the V and J calls; the authors' analysis was not used. For this sample the table gives some 47,000 distinct CDR3 sequences, of which roughly 92% were detected only once. Around 0.42% of the sample is taken by the ten largest.

The record originates from a study of CD8 T cells in Susac syndrome (dated by TCRdb to the late 2010s). As for the study more broadly: The study used repertoire sequencing to test whether antigen drove CD8+ T cell activation and differentiation in Susac syndrome. CD8+ T cell repertoire clonality was compared between some 13 healthy donors, approximately 14 Susac syndrome patients and roughly 15 multiple sclerosis patients.

Study-level results and caveats: The number of individuals in the TCR sequencing and HLA analysis was recognized as being relatively small.

This TCR came from a human donor in good health. Sequencing was performed on CD8+ T cells from PBMCs.

The CDR3 in this case is CSVKRQGQELGGYTF. At the DNA level, the sequence is TGCAGTGTTAAGCGGCAGGGGCAAGAATTGGGTGGCTACACCTTC. The sequence links TRBV20-1 to TRBJ1-2, with TRBD1 tentatively as D gene (6 bases match). Sequences DFQATT (CDR1) and SNEGSKA (CDR2) are obtained from the germline V gene (reference sequence). V lost 7 bases and J lost 7 bases; the stretch between them is 25 bases long. Including cysteine and phenylalanine, the CDR3 has 15 amino acids. Just CDR3 DNA is preserved here, 45 bases in frame from base 1.